The following is a T cell receptor beta chain sequence with its context. The data were obtained in a study of blood T cell repertoires in COVID-19. Study at large: T cells, B-cell-depleted T cells, or PBMCs provided the cDNA or gDNA that served as material.

Sequenced by immunoSEQ multiplex PCR; TCRdb stores in-frame clones only, minus some. The sample has more than 80,000 clones, around 78% seen once. The CDR3 consists of 15 residues. The chain couples TRBV21-1 to TRBJ2-7; no DNA check was done on the table's D call, TRBD1. TRBV21-1 is a pseudogene locus. The clonotype comes from a man aged 80 or over with COVID-19, enrolled during active disease. What was sequenced was peripheral blood. In DNA, the CDR3 is TGTGCCAGCACCCTTCGACAGGGGCCTCCCTACGAGCAGTACTTC. It encodes CASTLRQGPPYEQYF.